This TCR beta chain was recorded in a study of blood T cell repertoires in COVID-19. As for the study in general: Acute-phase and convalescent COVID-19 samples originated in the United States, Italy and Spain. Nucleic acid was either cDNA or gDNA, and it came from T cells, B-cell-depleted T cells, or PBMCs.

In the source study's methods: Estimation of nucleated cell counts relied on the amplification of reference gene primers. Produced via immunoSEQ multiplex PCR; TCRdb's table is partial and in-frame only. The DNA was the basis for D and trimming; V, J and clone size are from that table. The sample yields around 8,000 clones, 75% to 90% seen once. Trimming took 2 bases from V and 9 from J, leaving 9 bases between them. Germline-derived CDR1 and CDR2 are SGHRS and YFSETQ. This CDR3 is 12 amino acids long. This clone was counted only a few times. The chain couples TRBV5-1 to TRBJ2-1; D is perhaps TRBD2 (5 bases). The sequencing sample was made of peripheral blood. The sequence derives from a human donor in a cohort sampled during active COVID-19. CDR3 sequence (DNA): TGCGCCAGCAGCTTAGCTAGCAGTGAGCAGTTCTTC. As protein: CASSLASSEQFF. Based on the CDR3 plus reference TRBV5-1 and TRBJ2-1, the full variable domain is KAGVTQTPRYLIKTRGQQVTLSCSPISGHRSVSWYQQTPGQGLQFLFEYFSETQRNKGNFPGRFSGRQFSNSRSEMNVSTLELGDSALYLCASSLASSEQFFGPGTRLTVL.